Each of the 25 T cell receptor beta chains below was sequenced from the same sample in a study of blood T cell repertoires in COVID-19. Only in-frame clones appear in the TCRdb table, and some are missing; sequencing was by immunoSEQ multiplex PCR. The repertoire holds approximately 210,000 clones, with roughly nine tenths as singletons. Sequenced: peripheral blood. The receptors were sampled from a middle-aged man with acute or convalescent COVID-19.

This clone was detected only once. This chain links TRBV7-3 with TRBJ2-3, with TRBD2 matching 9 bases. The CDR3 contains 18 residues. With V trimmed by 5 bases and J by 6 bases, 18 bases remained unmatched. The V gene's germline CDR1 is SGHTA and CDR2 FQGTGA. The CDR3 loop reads CASSPPPVVSGSKDTQYF. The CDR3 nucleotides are TGTGCCAGCAGCCCCCCCCCGGTCGTTAGCGGGAGCAAGGATACGCAGTATTTT.

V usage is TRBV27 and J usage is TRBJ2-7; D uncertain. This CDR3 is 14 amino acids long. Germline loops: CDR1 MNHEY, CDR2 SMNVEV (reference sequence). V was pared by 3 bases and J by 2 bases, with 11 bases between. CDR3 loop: CASSFQAYTYEQYF. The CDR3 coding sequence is TGTGCCAGCAGTTTCCAGGCCTACACCTACGAGCAGTACTTC.

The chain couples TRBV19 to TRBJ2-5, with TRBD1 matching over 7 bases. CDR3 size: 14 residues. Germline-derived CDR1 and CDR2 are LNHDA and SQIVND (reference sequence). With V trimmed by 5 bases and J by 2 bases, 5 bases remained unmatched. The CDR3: CASSFGTVQETQYF. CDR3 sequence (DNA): TGTGCCAGTAGTTTCGGGACAGTTCAAGAGACCCAGTACTTC.

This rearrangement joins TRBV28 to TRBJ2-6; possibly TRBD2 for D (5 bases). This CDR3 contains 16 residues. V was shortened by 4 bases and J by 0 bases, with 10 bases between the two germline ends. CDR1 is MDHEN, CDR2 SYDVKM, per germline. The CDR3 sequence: CASSSGYRSGANVLTF. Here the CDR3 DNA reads TGTGCCAGCAGTTCGGGATACCGCTCTGGGGCCAACGTCCTGACTTTC. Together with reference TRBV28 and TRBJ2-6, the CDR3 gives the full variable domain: DVKVTQSSRYLVKRTGEKVFLECVQDMDHENMFWYRQDPGLGLRLIYFSYDVKMKEKGDIPEGYSVSREKKERFSLILESASTNQTSMYLCASSSGYRSGANVLTFGAGSRLTVL.

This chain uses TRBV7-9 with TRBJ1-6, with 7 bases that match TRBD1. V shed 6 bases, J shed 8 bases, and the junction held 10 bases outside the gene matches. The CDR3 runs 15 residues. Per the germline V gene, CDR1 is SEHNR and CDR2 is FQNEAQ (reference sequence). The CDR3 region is CASRLTGTEYSPLHF. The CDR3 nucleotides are TGTGCCAGCAGGTTAACCGGGACAGAGTATTCACCCCTCCACTTT. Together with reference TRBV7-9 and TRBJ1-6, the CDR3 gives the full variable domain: DTGVSQNPRHKITKRGQNVTFRCDPISEHNRLYWYRQTLGQGPEFLTYFQNEAQLEKSRLLSDRFSAERPKGSFSTLEIQRTEQGDSAMYLCASRLTGTEYSPLHFGNGTRLTVT.

CDR3 bases: TGTGCCAGCAGCTTACAGGGGATGGTATCTGAAGCTTTCTTT. Translated: CASSLQGMVSEAFF. V usage is TRBV7-8 and J usage is TRBJ1-1; maybe TRBD1 (6 bases). The ends were cut back, 2 bases at V and 6 bases at J, with 13 bases in the middle. Germline V CDR1 and CDR2: SGHVS, FQNEAQ. This CDR3 has 14 amino acids. Full variable domain (outside the CDR3, taken from reference TRBV7-8 and TRBJ1-1): GAGVSQSPRYKVAKRGQDVALRCDPISGHVSLFWYQQALGQGPEFLTYFQNEAQLDKSGLPSDRFFAERPEGSVSTLKIQRTQQEDSAVYLCASSLQGMVSEAFFGQGTRLTVV.

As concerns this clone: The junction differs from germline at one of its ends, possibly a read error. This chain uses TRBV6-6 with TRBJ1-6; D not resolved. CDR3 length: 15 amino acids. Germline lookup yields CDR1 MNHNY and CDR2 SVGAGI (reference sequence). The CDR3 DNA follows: TGTGCCAGCAGGTACTCCGGGTCTTATAATTCACCCCTCCACTTT. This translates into CASRYSGSYNSPLHF.

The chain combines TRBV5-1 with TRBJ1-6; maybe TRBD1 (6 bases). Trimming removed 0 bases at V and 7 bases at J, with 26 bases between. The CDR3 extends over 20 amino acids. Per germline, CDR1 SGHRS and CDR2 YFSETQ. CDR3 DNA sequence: TGCGCCAGCAGCTTGGACGGACCGTACTCGAACTGGCAGGGGAATTCACCCCTCCACTTT. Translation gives CASSLDGPYSNWQGNSPLHF.

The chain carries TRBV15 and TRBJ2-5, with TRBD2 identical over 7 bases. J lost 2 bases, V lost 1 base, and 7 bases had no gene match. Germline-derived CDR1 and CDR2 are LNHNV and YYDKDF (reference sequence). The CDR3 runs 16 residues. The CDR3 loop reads CATSRGPGGQQETQYF. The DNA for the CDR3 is TGTGCCACCAGCAGAGGTCCGGGAGGCCAACAAGAGACCCAGTACTTC.

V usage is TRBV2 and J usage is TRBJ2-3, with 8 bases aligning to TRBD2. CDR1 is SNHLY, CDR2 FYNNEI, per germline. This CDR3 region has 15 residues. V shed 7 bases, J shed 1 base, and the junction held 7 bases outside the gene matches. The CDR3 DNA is TGTGCCAGCATCGTCGGGGGGGCGGGCACAGATACGCAGTATTTT. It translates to CASIVGGAGTDTQYF.

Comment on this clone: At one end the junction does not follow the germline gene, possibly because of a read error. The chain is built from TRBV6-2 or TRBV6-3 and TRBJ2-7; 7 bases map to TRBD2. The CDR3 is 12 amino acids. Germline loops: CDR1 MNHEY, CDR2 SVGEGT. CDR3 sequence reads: CASSSPPGLFFF. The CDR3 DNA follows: TGTGCCAGCAGTTCCCCTCCGGGACTATTCTTCTTC.

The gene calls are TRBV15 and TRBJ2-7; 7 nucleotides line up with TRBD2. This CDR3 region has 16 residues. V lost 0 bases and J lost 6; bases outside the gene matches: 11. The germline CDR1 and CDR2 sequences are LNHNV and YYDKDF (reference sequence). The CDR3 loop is CATSRDRPPGGREQYF. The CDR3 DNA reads TGTGCCACCAGCAGAGATCGGCCCCCGGGGGGACGCGAGCAGTACTTC.

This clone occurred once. This CDR3 reads CSVAGREAGTQYF. CDR3 DNA: TGCAGCGTTGCGGGGCGGGAGGCGGGGACCCAGTACTTC. This chain links TRBV29-1 with TRBJ2-5, with 8 bases aligning to TRBD2. The V gene end was trimmed by 4 bases and the J gene end by 7 bases; junction bases not matched to a gene: 8. CDR3 length: 13 residues. Per the germline V gene, CDR1 is SQVTM and CDR2 is ANQGSEA.

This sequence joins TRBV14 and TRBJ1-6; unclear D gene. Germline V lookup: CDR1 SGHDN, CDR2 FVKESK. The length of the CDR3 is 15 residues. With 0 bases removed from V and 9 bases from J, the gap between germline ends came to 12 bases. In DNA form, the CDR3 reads TGTGCCAGCAGCCAAGATCTTGTGGGCACTTCACCCCTCCACTTT. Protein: CASSQDLVGTSPLHF.

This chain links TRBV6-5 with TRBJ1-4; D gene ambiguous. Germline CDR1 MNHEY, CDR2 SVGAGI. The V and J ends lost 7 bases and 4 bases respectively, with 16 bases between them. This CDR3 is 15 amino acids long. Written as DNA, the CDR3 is TGTGCCAGCACCAAAGCGGTGCAGAATAATGAAAAACTGTTTTTT. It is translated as CASTKAVQNNEKLFF.

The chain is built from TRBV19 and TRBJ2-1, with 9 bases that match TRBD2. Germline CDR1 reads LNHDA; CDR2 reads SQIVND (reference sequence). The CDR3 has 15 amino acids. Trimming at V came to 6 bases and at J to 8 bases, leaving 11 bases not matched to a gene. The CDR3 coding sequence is TGTGCCAGTAGGGCCCCCAGCGGGGGGCCGCATGAGCAGTTCTTC. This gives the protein CASRAPSGGPHEQFF.

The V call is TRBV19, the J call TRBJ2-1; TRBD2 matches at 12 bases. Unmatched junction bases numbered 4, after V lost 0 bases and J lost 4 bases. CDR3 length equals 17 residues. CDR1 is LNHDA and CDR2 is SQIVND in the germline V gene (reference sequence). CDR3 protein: CASSIESGLAGYNEQFF. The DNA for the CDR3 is TGTGCCAGTAGTATAGAATCCGGACTAGCGGGATACAATGAGCAGTTCTTC.

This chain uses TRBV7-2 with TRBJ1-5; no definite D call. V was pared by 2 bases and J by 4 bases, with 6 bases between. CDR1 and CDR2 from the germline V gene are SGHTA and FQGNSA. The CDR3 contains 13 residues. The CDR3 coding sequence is TGTGCCAGCAGCTTAACCAGGAATCAGCCCCAGCATTTT. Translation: CASSLTRNQPQHF.

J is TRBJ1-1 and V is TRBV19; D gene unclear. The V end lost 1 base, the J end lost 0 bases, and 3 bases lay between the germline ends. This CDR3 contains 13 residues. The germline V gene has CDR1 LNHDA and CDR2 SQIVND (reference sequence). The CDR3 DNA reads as TGTGCCAGTAGTATAGTCTTGAACACTGAAGCTTTCTTT. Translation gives CASSIVLNTEAFF.

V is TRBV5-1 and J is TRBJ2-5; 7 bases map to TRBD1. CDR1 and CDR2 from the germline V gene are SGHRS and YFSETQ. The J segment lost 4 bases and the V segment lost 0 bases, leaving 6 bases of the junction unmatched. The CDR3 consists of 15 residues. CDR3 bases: TGCGCCAGCAGCTTGGAACAGGGACAGCGAGAGACCCAGTACTTC. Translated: CASSLEQGQRETQYF.

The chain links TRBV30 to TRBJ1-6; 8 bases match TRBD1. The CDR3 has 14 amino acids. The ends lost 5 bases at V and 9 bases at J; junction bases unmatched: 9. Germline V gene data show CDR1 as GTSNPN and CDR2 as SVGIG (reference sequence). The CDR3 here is CAWGQGAHSSPLHF. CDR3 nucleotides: TGTGCCTGGGGGCAGGGGGCGCATAGTTCACCCCTCCACTTT.

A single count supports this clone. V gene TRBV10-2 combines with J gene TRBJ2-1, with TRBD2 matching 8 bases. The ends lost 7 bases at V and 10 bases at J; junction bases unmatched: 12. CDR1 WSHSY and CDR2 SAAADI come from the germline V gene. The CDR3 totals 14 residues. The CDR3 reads CASIGWSSGSEQFF. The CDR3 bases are TGCGCCAGCATCGGTTGGTCTAGCGGGTCGGAGCAGTTCTTC.

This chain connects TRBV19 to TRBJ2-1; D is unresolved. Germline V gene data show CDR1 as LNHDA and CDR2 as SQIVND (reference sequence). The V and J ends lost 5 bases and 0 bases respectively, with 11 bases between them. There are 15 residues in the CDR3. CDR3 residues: CASSPTTSSYNEQFF. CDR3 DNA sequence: TGTGCCAGTAGTCCGACGACAAGCTCCTACAATGAGCAGTTCTTC.

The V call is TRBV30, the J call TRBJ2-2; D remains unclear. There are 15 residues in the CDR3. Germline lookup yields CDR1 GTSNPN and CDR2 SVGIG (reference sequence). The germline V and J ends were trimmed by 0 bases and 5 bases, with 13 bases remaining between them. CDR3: CAWSVPRLLTGELFF. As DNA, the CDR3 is TGTGCCTGGAGTGTACCGAGGCTTTTAACCGGGGAGCTGTTTTTT.

CDR3 region: CASNPGTGGNQPQHF. The CDR3 DNA reads as TGTGCCAGTAACCCCGGGACAGGGGGGAATCAGCCCCAGCATTTT. The chain uses TRBV19 and TRBJ1-5; 11 bases map to TRBD1. The V gene end was trimmed by 7 bases and the J gene end by 4 bases; junction bases not matched to a gene: 6. CDR3 length: 15 residues. Germline CDR1 LNHDA, CDR2 SQIVND (reference sequence). Looking up the rest from reference TRBV19 and TRBJ1-5 gives the full variable domain: DGGITQSPKYLFRKEGQNVTLSCEQNLNHDAMYWYRQDPGQGLRLIYYSQIVNDFQKGDIAEGYSVSREKKESFPLTVTSAQKNPTAFYLCASNPGTGGNQPQHFGDGTRLSIL.